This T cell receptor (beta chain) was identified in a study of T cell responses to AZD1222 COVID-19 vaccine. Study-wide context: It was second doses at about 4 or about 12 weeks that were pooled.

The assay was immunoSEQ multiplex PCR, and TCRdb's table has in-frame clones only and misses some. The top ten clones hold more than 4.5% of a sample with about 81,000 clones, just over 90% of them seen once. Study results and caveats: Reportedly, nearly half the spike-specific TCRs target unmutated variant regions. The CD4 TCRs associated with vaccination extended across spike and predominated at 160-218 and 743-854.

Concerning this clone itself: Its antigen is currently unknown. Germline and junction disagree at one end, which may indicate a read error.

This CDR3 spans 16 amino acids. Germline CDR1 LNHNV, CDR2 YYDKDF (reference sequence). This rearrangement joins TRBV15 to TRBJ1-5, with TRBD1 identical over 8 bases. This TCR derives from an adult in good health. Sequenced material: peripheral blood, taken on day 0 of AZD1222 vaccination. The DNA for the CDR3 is TGTGCCGCCAGCAAGCAGGGGGCTAATAGCAATCAGCCCCAGCATTTT. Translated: CAASKQGANSNQPQHF.